This T cell receptor beta chain derives from a study of vaccination effects on CD4 cells after COVID-19. Overall study context: Two-dose BNT162b2 or mRNA-1273 vaccination was given to participants. Broader study findings: Marked clonal contraction was seen late after vaccination (in both infection- and vaccine-induced clones).

For this clone: Its antigen is unknown.

Profiled with immunoSEQ multiplex PCR; TCRdb holds only in-frame clones, not every one. The sample includes some 22,000 clones, 65% to 85% seen only once; the top ten take roughly 25%. Antigen-specific CD4+ T cells were expanded (with viral peptide pools) by the ViraFEST assay ahead of sequencing. Culture lasted approximately 10 days before CD4+ T cell isolation. According to the study, vaccine recipients showed no prior SARS-CoV-2 infection and negative nucleocapsid antibodies. After under 2.5 million PBMC were placed in each well, they were cultured with approximately 10 IU/ml IL-2 and roughly 10 ug/ml peptides. Trimming cost V 8 bases and J 6 bases; bases outside gene matches: 15. The CDR3 loop spans 16 amino acids. Germline-derived CDR1 and CDR2 are LNHDA and SQIVND (reference sequence).

The clonotype comes from a human donor who received a COVID-19 vaccine. The V and J genes are TRBV19 and TRBJ2-1; TRBD1 matches 8 bases. The source material was CD4+ T cells from PBMCs cultured with HCoV-NL63 spike peptides, sampled before COVID-19 vaccination. The chain's CDR3 is CASASHQGAISNEQFF. The CDR3 nucleotides read TGTGCCAGTGCCTCCCACCAGGGGGCAATAAGCAATGAGCAGTTCTTC. Full variable domain (rest looked up from reference TRBV19 and TRBJ2-1): DGGITQSPKYLFRKEGQNVTLSCEQNLNHDAMYWYRQDPGQGLRLIYYSQIVNDFQKGDIAEGYSVSREKKESFPLTVTSAQKNPTAFYLCASASHQGAISNEQFFGPGTRLTVL.